This T cell receptor (beta chain) was retrieved from a study of CD8 T cells in Susac syndrome. Overall study: Intravenous immunoglobulin alone or corticosteroids were being given to patients with Susac syndrome at blood draw, unless they were therapy-naive.

With random hexamers, about 0.5 to 1 ug RNA was reverse transcribed. Multiplex PCR with immunoSEQ amplified the TCR beta CDR3 across 54 Vbeta and 13 Jbeta. TCRdb reprocessed the immunoSEQ multiplex PCR reads with MiXCR, giving one entry per CDR3 protein. Among about 240,000 distinct CDR3 sequences, 90% to 96% were seen once, and the ten largest hold roughly 0.1%. Regarding this clonotype: Its antigen is not known.

Study-wide results and caveats: The CD4+ T cell repertoire of patients with Susac syndrome showed no detectable clonal expansion.

This CDR3 spans 14 amino acids. The V gene's germline CDR1 is SEHNR and CDR2 FQNEAQ (reference sequence). V was pared by 6 bases and J by 8 bases, with 7 bases of the junction left unmatched. The sequence came from a human donor with Susac syndrome. V and J are TRBV7-9 and TRBJ2-1; TRBD1 aligns across 10 bases. The sample comprised CD4+ T cells from PBMCs. The CDR3 loop reads CASSSGQGVYEQFF. The DNA for the CDR3 is TGTGCCAGCAGTTCCGGACAGGGGGTCTATGAGCAGTTCTTC.